The TCR beta chain described here comes from a study of STAT5B mutations in CD4+ large granular lymphocyte leukemia. Some clones are missing from TCRdb's copy, which holds only in-frame ones; the method was immunoSEQ multiplex PCR. This sample has tens of thousands of clones, with 70% to 90% found just once. The V end lost 2 bases, the J end lost 3 bases, and 5 bases lay between the germline ends. Germline V gene lookup returns CDR1 SQVTM and CDR2 ANQGSEA. The CDR3 is 11 residues long. The chain joins TRBV29-1 to TRBJ2-7; D gene unclear. Sequencing used CD4+ T cells from blood buffy coats. The sequence was obtained from a human donor in good health. CDR3: CSVEWGYEQYF. The CDR3 coding sequence is TGCAGCGTTGAATGGGGCTACGAGCAGTACTTC.